This is a list of T cell receptor beta chains from one sample in a study of control samples from healthy donors and cancer patients. This table comes from immunoSEQ multiplex PCR, and its TCRdb copy is limited to in-frame clones, with some not included. The sample consists of 120,000 or so clones, over 75% of them appearing once. The specimen was blood. These TCRs come from a man aged 55 to 69 in good health. CDR3s include the opening cysteine and the closing phenylalanine or tryptophan. Each record gives: clone size, V gene, J gene, D gene, CDR3 protein, CDR3 DNA. D genes are given only for firm matches. Only part of the rows carry a size: once, few, many, or a class if the clone is expanded.

clone size: .
V gene: TRBV27
J gene: TRBJ2-3
D gene: .
CDR3 protein: CASSLSWSGVDTQYF
CDR3 DNA: TGTGCCAGCAGTTTAAGTTGGAGTGGGGTGGATACGCAGTATTTT

clone size: few
V gene: TRBV19
J gene: TRBJ1-6
D gene: .
CDR3 protein: CATRDGYYNSPLHF
CDR3 DNA: TGTGCCACCAGGGACGGTTACTATAATTCACCCCTCCACTTT

clone size: .
V gene: TRBV18
J gene: TRBJ1-1
D gene: .
CDR3 protein: CASSPPATQRTEAFF
CDR3 DNA: TGTGCCAGCTCACCACCGGCCACTCAGAGGACTGAAGCTTTCTTT

clone size: .
V gene: TRBV19
J gene: TRBJ1-5
D gene: TRBD1
CDR3 protein: CASKPQGDHQPQHF
CDR3 DNA: TGTGCCAGCAAGCCCCAGGGGGACCATCAGCCCCAGCATTTT

clone size: .
V gene: TRBV6-6
J gene: TRBJ2-7
D gene: TRBD2
CDR3 protein: CASSHLGLAYEQYF
CDR3 DNA: TGTGCCAGCAGCCATCTGGGACTAGCCTACGAGCAGTACTTC

clone size: .
V gene: TRBV7-3
J gene: TRBJ2-3
D gene: TRBD2
CDR3 protein: CASSLDPGGNTDTQYF
CDR3 DNA: TGTGCCAGCAGCTTAGATCCGGGGGGAAACACAGATACGCAGTATTTT

clone size: .
V gene: TRBV12-3/TRBV12-4
J gene: TRBJ1-2
D gene: .
CDR3 protein: CASAINYGYTF
CDR3 DNA: TGTGCCAGCGCGATTAACTATGGCTACACCTTC

clone size: once
V gene: TRBV4-1
J gene: TRBJ2-2
D gene: TRBD2
CDR3 protein: CASSHSPGLASGELFF
CDR3 DNA: TGCGCCAGCAGCCACTCCCCGGGACTAGCGTCCGGGGAGCTGTTTTTT

clone size: .
V gene: TRBV25-1
J gene: TRBJ1-3
D gene: .
CDR3 protein: CASRVSSGNTIYF
CDR3 DNA: TGTGCCAGCAGGGTAAGCTCTGGAAACACCATATATTTT

clone size: .
V gene: TRBV7-2
J gene: TRBJ1-1
D gene: .
CDR3 protein: CASSLNSQVAEAFF
CDR3 DNA: TGTGCCAGCAGCTTAAACAGCCAGGTCGCTGAAGCTTTCTTT

clone size: .
V gene: TRBV11-2
J gene: TRBJ1-2
D gene: .
CDR3 protein: CASSLDAWGYTF
CDR3 DNA: TGTGCCAGCAGCTTAGATGCATGGGGCTACACCTTC

clone size: .
V gene: TRBV11-2
J gene: TRBJ1-6
D gene: .
CDR3 protein: CASSLVMTGNSPLHF
CDR3 DNA: TGTGCCAGCAGCTTAGTAATGACAGGAAATTCACCCCTCCACTTT

clone size: .
V gene: TRBV7-9
J gene: TRBJ1-2
D gene: TRBD1
CDR3 protein: CASSLTPGQPNYGYTF
CDR3 DNA: TGTGCCAGCAGCTTGACGCCGGGACAGCCTAACTATGGCTACACCTTC

clone size: once
V gene: TRBV5-1
J gene: TRBJ1-4
D gene: TRBD1
CDR3 protein: CASSLAWTGNEKLFF
CDR3 DNA: TGCGCCAGCAGCTTGGCGTGGACAGGGAACGAAAAACTGTTTTTT

clone size: .
V gene: TRBV7-8
J gene: TRBJ1-1
D gene: .
CDR3 protein: CASSLSLGPDEAFF
CDR3 DNA: TGTGCCAGCAGCTTATCCTTAGGTCCTGATGAAGCTTTCTTT

clone size: .
V gene: TRBV3-1/TRBV3-2
J gene: TRBJ1-2
D gene: .
CDR3 protein: CASSQAGRGNYGYTF
CDR3 DNA: TGTGCCAGCAGCCAAGCAGGGCGTGGTAACTATGGCTACACCTTC

clone size: .
V gene: TRBV5-1
J gene: TRBJ1-2
D gene: .
CDR3 protein: CASSLSGNYGYTF
CDR3 DNA: TGCGCCAGCAGCTTGAGCGGAAACTATGGCTACACCTTC

clone size: .
V gene: TRBV4-2
J gene: TRBJ1-5
D gene: .
CDR3 protein: CASSPSQDSNQPQHF
CDR3 DNA: TGTGCCAGCAGCCCGTCTCAGGATAGCAATCAGCCCCAGCATTTT

clone size: .
V gene: TRBV12-3/TRBV12-4
J gene: TRBJ1-4
D gene: .
CDR3 protein: CASSFGQQKLFF
CDR3 DNA: TGTGCCAGCAGTTTTGGTCAGCAAAAACTGTTTTTT

clone size: .
V gene: TRBV7-9
J gene: TRBJ1-3
D gene: .
CDR3 protein: CASSSQGYTIYF
CDR3 DNA: TGTGCCAGCAGTTCCCAGGGCTACACCATATATTTT

clone size: .
V gene: TRBV12-3/TRBV12-4
J gene: TRBJ1-1
D gene: TRBD1
CDR3 protein: CASSFERGLDAFF
CDR3 DNA: TGTGCCAGCAGTTTCGAAAGGGGGCTGGATGCTTTCTTT

clone size: .
V gene: TRBV7-7
J gene: TRBJ2-5
D gene: TRBD1
CDR3 protein: CASSPSPTGWQETQYF
CDR3 DNA: TGTGCTAGCAGCCCAAGCCCGACAGGGTGGCAAGAGACCCAGTACTTC